The entry below describes one T cell receptor beta chain. The antigen is not known. The sample originates from a study of glioma-infiltrating T cells. Findings and caveats of the study: Very few CDR3 sequences were shared between tissue and blood. Non-neoplastic patients had below-expected tissue-blood divergence, while all gliomas exceeded expectation.

Using RNA template, CDR3s of TCR alpha and beta were amplified with iRepertoire arm-PCR. Input was roughly 85-450 ng of tissue mRNA or PBMC total RNA. TCRdb analysed the multiplex PCR reads with MiXCR anew, one entry per CDR3 protein. The data contain about 140,000 distinct CDR3 sequences, around 42% of them singletons. Germline CDR1 reads MNHNS; CDR2 reads SASEGT. This CDR3 contains 14 residues. The V and J ends lost 5 bases and 4 bases respectively, with 15 bases between them. Sequencing was done on a sample of glioma tissue, nonneoplastic brain tissue, or PBMCs (not recorded which). The chain employs TRBV6-1 and TRBJ2-7; no clear D. The sequence was obtained from a human donor with low-grade glioma or glioblastoma, undergoing nonglioma brain surgery, or in good health (not recorded which). The CDR3 region has the DNA TGTGCCAGCAGTCCTAACCCGTGGGGATACGAGCAGTACTTC. Encoded protein: CASSPNPWGYEQYF.